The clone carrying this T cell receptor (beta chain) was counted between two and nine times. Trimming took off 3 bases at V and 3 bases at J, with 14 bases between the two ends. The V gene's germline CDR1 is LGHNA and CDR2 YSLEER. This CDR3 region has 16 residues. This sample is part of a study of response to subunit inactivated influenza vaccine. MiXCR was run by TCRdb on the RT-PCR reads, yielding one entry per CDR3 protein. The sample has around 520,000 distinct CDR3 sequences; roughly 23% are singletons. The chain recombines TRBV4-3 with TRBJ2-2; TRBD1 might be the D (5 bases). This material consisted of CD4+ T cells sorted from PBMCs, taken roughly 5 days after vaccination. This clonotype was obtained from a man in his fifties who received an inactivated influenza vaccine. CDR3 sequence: CASSHQKGPYTGELFF. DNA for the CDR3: TGCGCCAGCAGCCACCAGAAGGGGCCGTACACCGGGGAGCTGTTTTTT.